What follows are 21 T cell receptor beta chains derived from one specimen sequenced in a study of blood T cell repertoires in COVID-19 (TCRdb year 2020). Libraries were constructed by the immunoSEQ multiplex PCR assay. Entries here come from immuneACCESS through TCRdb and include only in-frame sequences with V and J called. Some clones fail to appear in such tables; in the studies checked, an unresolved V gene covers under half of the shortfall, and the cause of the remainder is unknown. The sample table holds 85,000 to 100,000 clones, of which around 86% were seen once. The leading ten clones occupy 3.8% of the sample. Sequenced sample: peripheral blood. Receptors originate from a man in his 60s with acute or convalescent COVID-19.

The CDR3 sequence is CASSPPADRVDGYTF. CDR3 sequence (DNA): TGTGCCAGCTCACCACCGGCGGACAGGGTGGATGGCTACACCTTC. The chain couples TRBV18 to TRBJ1-2; TRBD1 aligns across 8 bases. In germline, CDR1 is KGHSH, CDR2 LQKENI. V was clipped by 0 bases and J by 6 bases; unmatched bases: 6. This CDR3 comprises 15 residues. The whole variable domain, filled in from reference TRBV18 and TRBJ1-2, reads NAGVMQNPRHLVRRRGQEARLRCSPMKGHSHVYWYRQLPEEGLKFMVYLQKENIIDESGMPKERFSAEFPKEGPSILRIQQVVRGDSAAYFCASSPPADRVDGYTFGSGTRLTVV.

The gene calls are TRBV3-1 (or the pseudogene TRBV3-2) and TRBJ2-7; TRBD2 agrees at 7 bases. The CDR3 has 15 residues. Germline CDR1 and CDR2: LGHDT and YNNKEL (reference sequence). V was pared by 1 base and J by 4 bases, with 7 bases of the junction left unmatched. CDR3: CASSQAASGAYEQYF. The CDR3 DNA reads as TGTGCCAGCAGCCAAGCAGCCAGCGGGGCGTACGAGCAGTACTTC.

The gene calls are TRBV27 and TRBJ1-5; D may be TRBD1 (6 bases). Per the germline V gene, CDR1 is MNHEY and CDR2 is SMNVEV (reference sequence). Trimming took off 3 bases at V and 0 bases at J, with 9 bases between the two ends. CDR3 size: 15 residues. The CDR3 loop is CASSFRTDSNQPQHF. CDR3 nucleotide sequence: TGTGCCAGCAGTTTCAGGACAGATAGCAATCAGCCCCAGCATTTT.

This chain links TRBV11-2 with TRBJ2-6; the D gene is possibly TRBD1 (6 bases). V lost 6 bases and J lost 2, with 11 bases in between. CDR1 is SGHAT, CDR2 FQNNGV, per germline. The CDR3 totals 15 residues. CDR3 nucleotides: TGTGCCAGCAGTGGGGGCAGGGCTGGGGCCAACGTCCTGACTTTC. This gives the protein CASSGGRAGANVLTF. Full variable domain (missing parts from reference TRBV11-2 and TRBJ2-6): EAGVAQSPRYKIIEKRQSVAFWCNPISGHATLYWYQQILGQGPKLLIQFQNNGVVDDSQLPKDRFSAERLKGVDSTLKIQPAKLEDSAVYLCASSGGRAGANVLTFGAGSRLTVL.

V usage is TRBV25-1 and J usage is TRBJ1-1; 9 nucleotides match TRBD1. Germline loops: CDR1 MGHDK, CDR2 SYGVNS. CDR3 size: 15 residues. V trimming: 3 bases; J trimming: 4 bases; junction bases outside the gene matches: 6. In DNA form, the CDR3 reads TGTGCCAGCAGTGATTCCGACAGGGGGTTCACTGAAGCTTTCTTT. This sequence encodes CASSDSDRGFTEAFF.

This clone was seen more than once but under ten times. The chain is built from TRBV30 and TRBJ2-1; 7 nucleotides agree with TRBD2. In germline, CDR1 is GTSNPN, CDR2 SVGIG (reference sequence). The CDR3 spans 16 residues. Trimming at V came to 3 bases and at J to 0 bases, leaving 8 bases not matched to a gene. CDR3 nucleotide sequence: TGTGCCTGGAGCGGTTTGGGGGGGAGCTCCTACAATGAGCAGTTCTTC. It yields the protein CAWSGLGGSSYNEQFF.

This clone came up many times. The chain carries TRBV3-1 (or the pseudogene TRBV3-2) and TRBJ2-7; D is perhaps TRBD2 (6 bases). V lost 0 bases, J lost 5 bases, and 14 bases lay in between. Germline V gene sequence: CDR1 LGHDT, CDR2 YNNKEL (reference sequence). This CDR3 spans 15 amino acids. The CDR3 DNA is TGTGCCAGCAGCCAAGAGGAGGGGCGTGGGGACGAGCAGTACTTC. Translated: CASSQEEGRGDEQYF.

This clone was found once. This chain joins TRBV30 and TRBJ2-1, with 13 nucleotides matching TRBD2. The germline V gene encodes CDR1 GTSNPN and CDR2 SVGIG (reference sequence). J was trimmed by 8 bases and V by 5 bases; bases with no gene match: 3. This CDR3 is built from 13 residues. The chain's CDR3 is CAWGTSGVDEQFF. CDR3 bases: TGTGCCTGGGGGACTAGCGGGGTCGATGAGCAGTTCTTC.

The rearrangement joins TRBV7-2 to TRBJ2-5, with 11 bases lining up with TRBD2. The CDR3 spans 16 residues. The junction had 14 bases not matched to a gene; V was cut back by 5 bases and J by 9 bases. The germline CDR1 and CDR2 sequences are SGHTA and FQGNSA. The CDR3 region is CASSPSLAGGSGAQYF. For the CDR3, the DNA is TGTGCCAGCAGCCCCTCGCTAGCGGGGGGTTCCGGGGCCCAGTACTTC.

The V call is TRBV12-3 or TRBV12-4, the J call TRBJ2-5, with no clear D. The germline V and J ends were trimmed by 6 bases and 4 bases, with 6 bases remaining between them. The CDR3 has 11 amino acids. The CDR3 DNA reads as TGTGCCAGCAGCAAATCAGAGACCCAGTACTTC. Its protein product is CASSKSETQYF.

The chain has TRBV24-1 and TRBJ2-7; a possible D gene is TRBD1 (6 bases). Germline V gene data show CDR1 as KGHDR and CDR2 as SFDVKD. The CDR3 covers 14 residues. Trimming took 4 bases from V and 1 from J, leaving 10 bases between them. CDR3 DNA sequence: TGTGCCACCAGTGACCCTGGACAGTCCTACGAGCAGTACTTC. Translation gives CATSDPGQSYEQYF.

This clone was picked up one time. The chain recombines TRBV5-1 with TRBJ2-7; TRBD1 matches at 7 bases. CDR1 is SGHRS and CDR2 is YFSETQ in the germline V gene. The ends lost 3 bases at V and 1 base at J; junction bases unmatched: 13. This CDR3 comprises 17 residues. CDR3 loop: CASSSRVGQGESYEQYF. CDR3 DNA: TGCGCCAGCAGCTCAAGGGTTGGGCAGGGGGAGTCCTACGAGCAGTACTTC.

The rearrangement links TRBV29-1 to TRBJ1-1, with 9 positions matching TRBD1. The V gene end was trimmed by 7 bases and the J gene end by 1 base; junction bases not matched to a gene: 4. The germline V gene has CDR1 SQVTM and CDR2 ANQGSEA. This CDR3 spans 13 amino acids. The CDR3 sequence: CSARTGANTEAFF. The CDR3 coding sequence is TGCAGCGCTAGGACAGGGGCGAACACTGAAGCTTTCTTT. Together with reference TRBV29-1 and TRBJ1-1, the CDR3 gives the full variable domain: SAVISQKPSRDICQRGTSLTIQCQVDSQVTMMFWYRQQPGQSLTLIATANQGSEATYESGFVIDKFPISRPNLTFSTLTVSNMSPEDSSIYLCSARTGANTEAFFGQGTRLTVV.

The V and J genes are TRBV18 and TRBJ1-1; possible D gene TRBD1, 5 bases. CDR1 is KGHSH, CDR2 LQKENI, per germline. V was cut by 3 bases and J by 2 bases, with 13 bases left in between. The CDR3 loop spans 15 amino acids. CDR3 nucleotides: TGTGCCAGCTCACCCAGGGTCGTGACTAACACTGAAGCTTTCTTT. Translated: CASSPRVVTNTEAFF.

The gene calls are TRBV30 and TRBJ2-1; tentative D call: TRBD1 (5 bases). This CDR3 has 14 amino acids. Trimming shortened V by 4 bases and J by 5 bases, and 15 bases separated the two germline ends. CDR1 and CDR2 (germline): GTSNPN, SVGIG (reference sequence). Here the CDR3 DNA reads TGTGCCTGGAATGCTCTATTAGGGGACAATGAGCAGTTCTTC. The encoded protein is CAWNALLGDNEQFF. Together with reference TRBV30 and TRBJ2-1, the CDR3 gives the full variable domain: SQTIHQWPATLVQPVGSPLSLECTVEGTSNPNLYWYRQAAGRGLQLLFYSVGIGQISSEVPQNLSASRPQDRQFILSSKKLLLSDSGFYLCAWNALLGDNEQFFGPGTRLTVL.

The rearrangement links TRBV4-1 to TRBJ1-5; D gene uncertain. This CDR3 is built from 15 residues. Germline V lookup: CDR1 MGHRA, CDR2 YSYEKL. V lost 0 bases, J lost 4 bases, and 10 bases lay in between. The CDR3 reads CASSQDPGLNQPQHF. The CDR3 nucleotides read TGCGCCAGCAGCCAAGATCCAGGCCTTAATCAGCCCCAGCATTTT.

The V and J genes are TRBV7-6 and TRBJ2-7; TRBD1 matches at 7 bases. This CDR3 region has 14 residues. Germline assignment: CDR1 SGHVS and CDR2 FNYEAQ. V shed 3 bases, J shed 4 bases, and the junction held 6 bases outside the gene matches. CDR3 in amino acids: CASSFTTGPYEQYF. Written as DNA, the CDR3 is TGTGCCAGCAGCTTCACGACAGGGCCATACGAGCAGTACTTC.

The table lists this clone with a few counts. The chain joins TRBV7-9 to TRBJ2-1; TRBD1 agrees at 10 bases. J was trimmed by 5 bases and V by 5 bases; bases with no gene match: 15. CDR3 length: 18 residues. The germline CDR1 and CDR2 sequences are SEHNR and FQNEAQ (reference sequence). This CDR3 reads CASSLPGQGQKSDNEQFF. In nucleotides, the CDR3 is TGTGCCAGCAGCCTTCCGGGACAGGGGCAGAAGAGTGACAATGAGCAGTTCTTC.

CDR3 amino acids: CASSTKGGGNQPQHF. DNA of the CDR3: TGTGCCAGTAGTACCAAAGGTGGAGGTAATCAGCCCCAGCATTTT. The genes are TRBV19 and TRBJ1-5; D is uncertain. The CDR3 runs 15 residues. Germline V CDR1 and CDR2: LNHDA, SQIVND (reference sequence). V lost 4 bases and J lost 4, with 14 bases in between.

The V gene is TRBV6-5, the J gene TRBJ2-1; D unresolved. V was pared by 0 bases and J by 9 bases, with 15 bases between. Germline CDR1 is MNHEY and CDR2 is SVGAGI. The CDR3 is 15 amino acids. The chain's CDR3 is CASSYSHPQRGEQFF. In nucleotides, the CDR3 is TGTGCCAGCAGTTACTCCCACCCCCAGAGAGGTGAGCAGTTCTTC.

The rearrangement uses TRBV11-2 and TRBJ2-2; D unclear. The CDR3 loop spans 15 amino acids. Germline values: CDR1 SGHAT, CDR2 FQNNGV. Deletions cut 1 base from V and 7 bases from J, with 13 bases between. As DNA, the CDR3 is TGTGCCAGCAGCTTAGGAAGCTGGAGTATCGGGGAGCTGTTTTTT. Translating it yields CASSLGSWSIGELFF.